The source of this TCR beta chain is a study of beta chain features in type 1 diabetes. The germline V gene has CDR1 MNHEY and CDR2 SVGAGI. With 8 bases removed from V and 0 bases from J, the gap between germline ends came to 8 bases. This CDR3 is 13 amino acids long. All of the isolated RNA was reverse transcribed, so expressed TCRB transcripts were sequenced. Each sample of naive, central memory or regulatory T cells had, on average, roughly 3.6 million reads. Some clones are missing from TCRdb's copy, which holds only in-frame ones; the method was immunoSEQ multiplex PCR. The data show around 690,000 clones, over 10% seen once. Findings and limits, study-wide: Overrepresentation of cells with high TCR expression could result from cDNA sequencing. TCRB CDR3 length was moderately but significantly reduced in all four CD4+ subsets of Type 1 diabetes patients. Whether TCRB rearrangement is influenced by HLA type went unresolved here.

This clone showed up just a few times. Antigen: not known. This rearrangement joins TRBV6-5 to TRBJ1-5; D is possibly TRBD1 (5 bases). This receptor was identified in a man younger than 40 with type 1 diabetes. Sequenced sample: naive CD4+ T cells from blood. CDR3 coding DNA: TGTGCCAGCCGGGGGTATAGCAATCAGCCCCAGCATTTT. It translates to CASRGYSNQPQHF.